Reported below is one TCR beta chain. Its antigen is not known. Germline V gene lookup returns CDR1 LNHDA and CDR2 SQIVND (reference sequence). This CDR3 spans 14 amino acids. V dropped 7 bases and J dropped 8; count of bases not matched to a gene: 12. Sequencing was performed with immunoSEQ multiplex PCR; in TCRdb, only in-frame clones are kept and a portion is missing. The sample yields around 250,000 clones, roughly 90% seen once. These data originate in a study of cytomegalovirus exposure and HLA in healthy donors. Broader study findings: The study recorded 150 to 200 TCR beta chains that were cytomegalovirus-associated. Generally TCR sequences proved uncommon, though certain public TCRs appeared in numerous donors. There were a few CMV-associated chains whose specificity for CMV antigens was confirmed in vitro.

The TCR originated in a woman aged 18-35 years in good health and CMV-seronegative. Source material: PBMCs. The genes are TRBV19 and TRBJ1-2, with 8 nucleotides matching TRBD1. The CDR3 is CASMDRASLPGYTF. Written as DNA, the CDR3 is TGTGCCAGTATGGACAGGGCCTCCCTCCCCGGCTACACCTTC. The whole variable domain, remainder taken from reference TRBV19 and TRBJ1-2, is DGGITQSPKYLFRKEGQNVTLSCEQNLNHDAMYWYRQDPGQGLRLIYYSQIVNDFQKGDIAEGYSVSREKKESFPLTVTSAQKNPTAFYLCASMDRASLPGYTFGSGTRLTVV.